This T cell receptor beta chain was identified during a study of blood T cells in healthy people across ages. This CDR3 has 16 residues. V lost 3 bases and J lost 1; bases outside the gene matches: 7. Germline-derived CDR1 and CDR2 are ENHRY and SYGVKD. Next came a second PCR, run for roughly 7 to 12 cycles, which used a sample-barcoded 5' primer along with a J-beta primer mix. From the 5' RACE reads, TCRdb called clonotypes with MiXCR, one entry per CDR3 protein. The table shows under 850,000 distinct CDR3 sequences, with 30% to 45% occurring only once. This clonotype has ten or more counts. V is TRBV10-3 and J is TRBJ2-3; the match to TRBD2 covers 7 bases. Sequencing used blood. The receptor was isolated from a man between 18 and 35 years old in good health. CDR3 bases: TGTGCCATCAGTGACCTAGCGGTGACCGGCACAGATACGCAGTATTTT. This encodes CAISDLAVTGTDTQYF.